Below, 18 T cell receptor beta chains from the same sample are listed, as sequenced in a study of low-dose radiotherapy and immunotherapy resistance in tumors. Covering alpha and beta chains, TRAV- and TRBV-specific primers were used for the first-strand cDNA. TCR amplification ran 20 PCR cycles using constant-region and V-primer adapter primers. In TCRdb, the reads were re-called with MiXCR into one record per CDR3 protein. In the table there are tens of thousands of distinct CDR3 sequences, about 25% of which are singletons. Described time point: after trial treatment. The treatment here: LDRT plus nivolumab, ipilimumab, low-dose cyclophosphamide and aspirin (RACIN trial). Sequenced material: PBMCs, taken after low-dose radiotherapy plus immunotherapy. These receptor sequences come from a male donor with prostate cancer.

This clonotype was found many times. The rearrangement joins TRBV7-2 to TRBJ2-3; no reliable D call. Trimming removed 5 bases at V and 2 bases at J, with 11 bases between. The CDR3 is 14 amino acids. Germline-derived CDR1 and CDR2 are SGHTA and FQGNSA. CDR3 coding DNA: TGTGCCAGCAGCCGCTCCTCTACCACAGATACGCAGTATTTT. This sequence encodes CASSRSSTTDTQYF.

Concerning this clonotype itself: A far larger clone is only one base removed, so a read error is likely. The CDR3 region has the DNA TGCAGTGCTAGAGAACGGGGAGGAGGCTACAATGAGCAGTACTTC. This translates into CSARERGGGYNEQYF. The chain carries TRBV20-1 and TRBJ2-5; D is perhaps TRBD2 (6 bases). V shed 0 bases and J shed 11 bases, with 22 bases lying between them. CDR3 length: 15 residues. The germline CDR1 and CDR2 sequences are DFQATT and SNEGSKA (reference sequence).

With respect to this clonotype: With a far larger clone one base away, a read error is the likely cause. This sequence joins TRBV9 and TRBJ2-1; TRBD2 aligns across 9 bases. The CDR3 is 16 amino acids. The germline V gene has CDR1 SGDLS and CDR2 YYNGEE. V trimming: 3 bases; J trimming: 10 bases; junction bases outside the gene matches: 14. CDR3 residues: CASSALSGGPSYEQFF. The CDR3 nucleotides are TGTGCCAGCAGCGCCCTTAGCGGGGGCCCTTCCTACGAGCAGTTCTTC.

This clonotype was found many times. This chain's CDR3 is CASRMRGGTGELFF. The CDR3 DNA reads TGTGCCAGCAGAATGAGAGGGGGGACCGGGGAGCTGTTTTTT. V usage is TRBV28 and J usage is TRBJ2-2, with D possibly being TRBD1 or TRBD2 (6 bases each). This CDR3 region has 14 residues. Per the germline V gene, CDR1 is MDHEN and CDR2 is SYDVKM. Deletions cut 6 bases from V and 5 bases from J, with 13 bases between.

The CDR3 DNA reads TGCAGTGCTAGCGGGAGTTTTGGCGAGCAGTACTTC. It translates to CSASGSFGEQYF. The V and J genes are TRBV20-1 and TRBJ2-7, with D possibly being TRBD2 (6 bases). There are 12 residues in the CDR3. Between the trimmed V and J ends, which lost 3 bases and 6 bases, there was a span of 12 bases. CDR1 and CDR2 (germline): DFQATT, SNEGSKA (reference sequence).

As concerns this clonotype: The junction departs from germline at one end; a sequencing error may be responsible. The chain couples TRBV9 to TRBJ2-5; D is tentatively TRBD1 or TRBD2 (6 bases each). This CDR3 has 15 residues. Germline loops: CDR1 SGDLS, CDR2 YYNGEE. CDR3 DNA: TGTGCCAGCAGCACGGGGGCAGCGTACCAACAGACCCAGTACTTC. It encodes CASSTGAAYQQTQYF.

With respect to this clonotype: A far larger clone is just one base off, so this is likely a read error. This chain links TRBV6-1 with TRBJ2-1; no clear D. Germline V gene lookup returns CDR1 MNHNS and CDR2 SASEGT. There are 13 residues in the CDR3. With 6 bases removed from V and 10 bases from J, the gap between germline ends came to 16 bases. CDR3 amino acids: CASRVTVPYEQFF. The CDR3 DNA is TGTGCCAGCAGGGTGACGGTTCCCTACGAGCAGTTCTTC.

This clonotype was detected ten times or more. This rearrangement joins TRBV9 to TRBJ1-4, with TRBD1 identical over 9 bases. The V gene end was trimmed by 4 bases and the J gene end by 2 bases; junction bases not matched to a gene: 6. CDR1 is SGDLS and CDR2 is YYNGEE in the germline V gene. This CDR3 has 16 residues. The CDR3 nucleotides read TGTGCCAGCAGCCCAGGGACAGGGCCCACTAATGAAAAACTGTTTTTT. Its translation: CASSPGTGPTNEKLFF.

This clonotype was observed at least ten times. The chain carries TRBV7-9 and TRBJ1-5, with D perhaps TRBD1 (5 bases). The germline V and J ends were trimmed by 0 bases and 0 bases, with 12 bases remaining between them. Looked up from germline, CDR1 is SEHNR and CDR2 is FQNEAQ (reference sequence). This CDR3 spans 17 amino acids. Here the CDR3 reads CASSLASQGHSNQPQHF. The CDR3 DNA sequence: TGTGCCAGCAGCTTAGCCTCTCAGGGCCATAGCAATCAGCCCCAGCATTTT.

This clonotype was detected many times. The chain employs TRBV6-6 and TRBJ2-2; D is undetermined. The CDR3 runs 17 residues. Trimming took off 0 bases at V and 5 bases at J, with 16 bases between the two ends. CDR1 is MNHNY, CDR2 SVGAGI, per germline (reference sequence). This CDR3 reads CASSYSIAWAKTGELFF. CDR3 sequence (DNA): TGTGCCAGCAGTTACTCGATTGCTTGGGCCAAAACCGGGGAGCTGTTTTTT.

A note on this clonotype: A far larger clone is a single base away, which makes a read error likely. This sequence joins TRBV6-6 and TRBJ2-1, with 15 nucleotides matching TRBD2. Looked up from germline, CDR1 is MNHNY and CDR2 is SVGAGI (reference sequence). This CDR3 comprises 20 residues. With V trimmed by 10 bases and J by 9 bases, 25 bases remained unmatched. The CDR3 DNA sequence: TGTGCCAACAGCCTTCACGGGACTAGCGGGAGGATTGTCGGGTTCGGTGAGCAGTTCTTC. This encodes CANSLHGTSGRIVGFGEQFF.

Remarks on this clonotype: It is likely a read error: a sequence one base away is far more abundant. The gene calls are TRBV5-4 and TRBJ2-1; 7 nucleotides match TRBD1. CDR3 length: 15 amino acids. The trim removed 0 bases at V and 13 bases at J, leaving 13 bases unmatched. The germline gives CDR1 SGHNT, CDR2 YYREEE (reference sequence). The CDR3 loop is CASSLGDSPRETQFF. The CDR3 DNA is TGTGCCAGCAGCTTGGGGGACAGCCCAAGAGAGACCCAGTTCTTC.

Concerning this clonotype itself: It is unclear where the CDR3 begins or ends on the DNA, so no DNA is shown, and the CDR3 is as TCRdb lists it. CDR3: CASSSQGATGELFFF. The chain joins TRBV19 to TRBJ2-2; the table's D call, TRBD1, was not checked against the DNA. Ends included, the CDR3 has 15 residues. Germline CDR1 is LNHDA and CDR2 is SQIVND (reference sequence).

On this clonotype: A single base is all that separates this from a far larger clone, so a read error is likely. This chain connects TRBV5-6 to TRBJ2-1, with D unresolved. The CDR3 contains 14 residues. V lost 0 bases and J lost 10, with 14 bases in between. CDR1 is SGHDT and CDR2 is YYEEEE in the germline V gene. In DNA form, the CDR3 reads TGTGCCAGCAGCTTGGGCGCAGGAGCCTACGAGCAGTTCTTC. Protein product: CASSLGAGAYEQFF.

This clonotype is judged medium-sized. This rearrangement joins TRBV5-4 to TRBJ2-2; TRBD2 is a possible D gene (5 bases). CDR3 size: 14 residues. Germline V lookup: CDR1 SGHNT, CDR2 YYREEE (reference sequence). Trimming shortened V by 4 bases and J by 3 bases, and 10 bases separated the two germline ends. The CDR3 nucleotides read TGTGCCAGCAGCCGGATGGGAGACACCGGGGAGCTGTTTTTT. Protein product: CASSRMGDTGELFF. Drawing the rest from reference TRBV5-4 and TRBJ2-2, the complete variable domain is ETGVTQSPTHLIKTRGQQVTLRCSSQSGHNTVSWYQQALGQGPQFIFQYYREEENGRGNFPPRFSGLQFPNYSSELNVNALELDDSALYLCASSRMGDTGELFFGEGSRLTVL.

Many counts were recorded for this clonotype. V gene TRBV28 combines with J gene TRBJ1-6; possibly TRBD1 for D (5 bases). Deletions cut 2 bases from V and 7 bases from J, with 12 bases between. CDR1 MDHEN and CDR2 SYDVKM come from the germline V gene. The CDR3 has 15 residues. CDR3 bases: TGTGCCAGCAGTTTACCAGGGCGGTTAAATTCACCCCTCCACTTT. It encodes CASSLPGRLNSPLHF.

This clonotype was recorded at least ten times. V is TRBV5-1 and J is TRBJ1-2; possible D gene TRBD1, 6 bases. V lost 4 bases and J 4 bases, leaving 23 bases between the germline ends. The CDR3 has 17 residues. Germline V gives CDR1 SGHRS, CDR2 YFSETQ. The CDR3, as DNA: TGCGCCAGCAGCCCTAGGGGGGGGCAGGACCTATTCTATGGCTACACCTTC. It specifies CASSPRGGQDLFYGYTF.

With regard to this clonotype: This is likely an artifact of a read error, given a far larger clone one base away. V and J are TRBV7-9 and TRBJ2-5, with D possibly matching TRBD2 (5 bases). Judging by the DNA end, TRBJ2-1 fits better; the J call may be wrong. Germline V CDR1 and CDR2: SEHNR, FQNEAQ (reference sequence). This CDR3 comprises 13 residues. CDR3 nucleotides: TGTGCCAGCAGCCCTGGCCGGGGAGAGACCCAGTTCTTC. Translating gives CASSPGRGETQFF.